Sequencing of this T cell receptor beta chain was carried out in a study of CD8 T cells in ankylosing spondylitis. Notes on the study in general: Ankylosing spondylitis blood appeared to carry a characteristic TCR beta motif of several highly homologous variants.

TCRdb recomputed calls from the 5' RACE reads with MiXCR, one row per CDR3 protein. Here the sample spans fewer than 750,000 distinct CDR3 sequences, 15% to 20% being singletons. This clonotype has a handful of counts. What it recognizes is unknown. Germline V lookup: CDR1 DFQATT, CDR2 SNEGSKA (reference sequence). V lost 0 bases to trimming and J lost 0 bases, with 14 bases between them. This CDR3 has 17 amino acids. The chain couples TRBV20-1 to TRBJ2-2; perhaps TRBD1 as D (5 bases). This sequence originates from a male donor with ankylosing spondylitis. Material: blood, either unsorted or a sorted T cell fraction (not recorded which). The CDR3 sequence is CSARDLVGRANTGELFF. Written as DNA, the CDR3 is TGCAGTGCTAGAGATCTCGTGGGCAGGGCGAACACCGGGGAGCTGTTTTTT.